These 25 T cell receptor beta chains share one sample of origin, sequenced in a study of cytomegalovirus exposure and HLA in healthy donors. Use of 60 Vbeta and 13 Jbeta primers characterized the PCR. Sequencing was performed with immunoSEQ multiplex PCR; in TCRdb, only in-frame clones are kept and a portion is missing. The sample contains 150,000 to 190,000 clones, 70% to 90% of which appear only once. Sequences were obtained from PBMCs. The source of these receptors is a woman between 18 and 29 years old in good health and CMV-seronegative.

CDR3 sequence reads: CASPPEDQPQHF. In nucleotides, the CDR3 is TGTGCCTCCCCCCCAGAGGATCAGCCCCAGCATTTT. The chain couples TRBV10-3 to TRBJ1-5; D not resolved. Germline V lookup: CDR1 ENHRY, CDR2 SYGVKD. Trimming stripped 11 bases from V and 5 bases from J, with 13 bases between. The CDR3 is made up of 12 amino acids.

This clone is a singleton in its sample. CDR3 DNA sequence: TGTGCCAGCGGGGGGGGCGGGAGCAGGTACGAGCAGTACTTC. As protein: CASGGGGSRYEQYF. V gene TRBV7-9 combines with J gene TRBJ2-7; D might be TRBD2 (7 bases). The V end was cut by 8 bases, the J end by 4 bases, with 18 bases between. This CDR3 is built from 14 residues. Germline V gives CDR1 SEHNR, CDR2 FQNEAQ (reference sequence).

This clone was seen a few times. The chain links TRBV5-1 to TRBJ2-7; 9 positions match TRBD1. The trim removed 1 base at V and 3 bases at J, leaving 8 bases unmatched. The CDR3 sequence is 16 residues long. From germline, CDR1 is SGHRS and CDR2 YFSETQ. The CDR3 here is CASSLFSGQGSYEQYF. The CDR3 nucleotides are TGCGCCAGCAGCTTGTTCTCGGGACAGGGTAGCTACGAGCAGTACTTC. Full variable domain (missing parts from reference TRBV5-1 and TRBJ2-7): KAGVTQTPRYLIKTRGQQVTLSCSPISGHRSVSWYQQTPGQGLQFLFEYFSETQRNKGNFPGRFSGRQFSNSRSEMNVSTLELGDSALYLCASSLFSGQGSYEQYFGPGTRLTVT.

This sequence joins TRBV18 and TRBJ2-6, with 12 positions matching TRBD1. The CDR3 has 18 residues. Germline loops: CDR1 KGHSH, CDR2 LQKENI. The V gene end was trimmed by 1 base and the J gene end by 2 bases; junction bases not matched to a gene: 3. The DNA of the CDR3 is TGTGCCAGCTCACCACGGGGACAGGGGGCGCCTGGGGCCAACGTCCTGACTTTC. It yields the protein CASSPRGQGAPGANVLTF.

The gene calls are TRBV7-9 and TRBJ1-1; maybe TRBD1 (6 bases). Between the trimmed V and J ends, which lost 1 base and 5 bases, there was a span of 14 bases. Germline V lookup: CDR1 SEHNR, CDR2 FQNEAQ (reference sequence). The CDR3 spans 15 residues. The CDR3 spells CASSLETGWPTEAFF. The CDR3 nucleotides are TGTGCCAGCAGCTTAGAGACAGGATGGCCGACTGAAGCTTTCTTT.

This sequence joins TRBV30 and TRBJ2-1; perhaps TRBD2 as D (6 bases). With 2 bases removed from V and 14 bases from J, the gap between germline ends came to 13 bases. CDR1 and CDR2 from the germline V gene are GTSNPN and SVGIG (reference sequence). This CDR3 contains 11 residues. The CDR3, as DNA: TGTGCCTGGAGTTTGAGCGGGCGAGAGTTCTTC. Amino acid sequence: CAWSLSGREFF.

The chain recombines TRBV2 with TRBJ1-2; 8 bases align to TRBD1. Trimming cost V 4 bases and J 7 bases; bases outside gene matches: 11. The germline V gene has CDR1 SNHLY and CDR2 FYNNEI. The CDR3 is 15 residues long. The CDR3 here is CASSASQGALLGYTF. Here the CDR3 DNA reads TGTGCCAGCAGTGCTTCGCAGGGGGCTCTCCTTGGCTACACCTTC.

The chain combines TRBV30 with TRBJ2-2; a weak D match, TRBD2 (5 bases). Trimming shortened V by 0 bases and J by 2 bases, and 13 bases separated the two germline ends. This CDR3 has 16 amino acids. Germline-derived CDR1 and CDR2 are GTSNPN and SVGIG (reference sequence). The CDR3 loop reads CAWSVLAAVNTGELFF. The CDR3 coding sequence is TGTGCCTGGAGTGTACTGGCAGCGGTTAACACCGGGGAGCTGTTTTTT.

The rearrangement links TRBV6-5 to TRBJ2-2; D is ambiguous. CDR3 size: 12 residues. Germline V CDR1 and CDR2: MNHEY, SVGAGI. Between the trimmed V and J ends, which lost 4 bases and 5 bases, there was a span of 5 bases. The DNA of the CDR3 is TGTGCCAGCAGTTCCCTTACCGGGGAGCTGTTTTTT. Translated: CASSSLTGELFF.

The chain combines TRBV2 with TRBJ2-5; 9 positions agree with TRBD1. V dropped 0 bases and J dropped 9; count of bases not matched to a gene: 11. This CDR3 comprises 16 residues. Per the germline V gene, CDR1 is SNHLY and CDR2 is FYNNEI. The CDR3 spells CASSEAQQGARGSQYF. The CDR3 DNA sequence: TGTGCCAGCAGTGAAGCGCAACAGGGGGCGCGGGGATCCCAGTACTTC.

In this sample, this clone turned up once. V is TRBV7-9 and J is TRBJ2-7, with TRBD2 identical over 11 bases. Germline CDR1 reads SEHNR; CDR2 reads FQNEAQ (reference sequence). Losses at the gene ends were 4 bases for V and 4 bases for J; bases not matched to a gene: 6. This CDR3 comprises 15 residues. The CDR3 nucleotides read TGTGCCAGCAGCTCAACCGGGACTAGCGGTTACGAGCAGTACTTC. Translated: CASSSTGTSGYEQYF.

This clone appeared a few times. The V call is TRBV2, the J call TRBJ2-1; D is unresolved. Germline-derived CDR1 and CDR2 are SNHLY and FYNNEI. V gave up 5 bases and J gave up 6 bases, with 17 bases separating them. CDR3 length equals 15 residues. DNA for the CDR3: TGTGCCAGCAGTTTGAATTCTTTGCTAGTCAATGAGCAGTTCTTC. This gives the protein CASSLNSLLVNEQFF.

The rearrangement links TRBV18 to TRBJ1-2, with D unresolved. In germline, CDR1 is KGHSH, CDR2 LQKENI. This CDR3 region has 13 residues. Trimming removed 3 bases at V and 8 bases at J, with 13 bases between. CDR3 sequence: CASSPREGGGYTF. Written as DNA, the CDR3 is TGTGCCAGCTCACCTCGCGAAGGAGGGGGCTACACCTTC.

This chain connects TRBV4-3 to TRBJ2-1; 7 nucleotides align to TRBD2. Germline V CDR1 and CDR2: LGHNA, YSLEER. The CDR3 runs 15 residues. V trimming: 0 bases; J trimming: 6 bases; junction bases outside the gene matches: 5. In DNA, the CDR3 is TGCGCCAGCAGCCAAGATGGGTGGGGGGGCAATGAGCAGTTCTTC. Translating it yields CASSQDGWGGNEQFF.

The V call is TRBV7-6, the J call TRBJ1-1, with a possible D match to TRBD1 (6 bases). V was pared by 5 bases and J by 1 base, with 14 bases between. The CDR3 has 15 amino acids. The germline V gene has CDR1 SGHVS and CDR2 FNYEAQ. CDR3 coding DNA: TGTGCCAGCAGCCAGACAGGTGGGGCGAACACTGAAGCTTTCTTT. Amino acids: CASSQTGGANTEAFF.

The V gene is TRBV11-3, the J gene TRBJ2-4, with TRBD1 identical over 10 bases. The CDR3 spans 15 residues. V lost 5 bases, J lost 7 bases, and 8 bases stayed unmatched. Per the germline V gene, CDR1 is SGHNT and CDR2 is YENEEA. The CDR3 here is CASSGGTGASNIQYF. CDR3 bases: TGTGCCAGCAGCGGGGGGACAGGGGCCTCTAACATTCAGTACTTC.

The V call is TRBV19, the J call TRBJ2-7, with D possibly matching TRBD1 (6 bases). CDR1 is LNHDA and CDR2 is SQIVND in the germline V gene (reference sequence). Trimming cost V 4 bases and J 3 bases, with 10 bases left between them. The CDR3 has 13 amino acids. The DNA for the CDR3 is TGTGCCAGTAGTAGGGGGCCCCTCTACGAGCAGTACTTC. It translates to CASSRGPLYEQYF.

The chain has TRBV7-6 and TRBJ1-2; 8 bases fit TRBD1. V trimming: 5 bases; J trimming: 4 bases; junction bases outside the gene matches: 9. The CDR3 spans 15 residues. From germline, CDR1 is SGHVS and CDR2 FNYEAQ. CDR3 nucleotides: TGTGCCAGCAGCCCAGGACAGGGAGAAACCTATGGCTACACCTTC. Its translation: CASSPGQGETYGYTF. Full variable domain (remainder filled in from reference TRBV7-6 and TRBJ1-2): GAGVSQSPRYKVTKRGQDVALRCDPISGHVSLYWYRQALGQGPEFLTYFNYEAQQDKSGLPNDRFSAERPEGSISTLTIQRTEQRDSAMYRCASSPGQGETYGYTFGSGTRLTVV.

The CDR3 loop is CASSLVGLAGGYNEQFF. DNA for the CDR3: TGTGCCAGCAGCTTAGTAGGACTAGCGGGAGGTTACAATGAGCAGTTCTTC. The chain carries TRBV7-2 and TRBJ2-1; 14 positions agree with TRBD2. The CDR3 length is 17 residues. Germline CDR1 is SGHTA and CDR2 is FQGNSA. Unmatched junction bases numbered 3, after V lost 1 base and J lost 4 bases.

This chain connects TRBV30 to TRBJ1-2; TRBD1 might be the D (5 bases). This CDR3 has 12 amino acids. The germline V gene has CDR1 GTSNPN and CDR2 SVGIG (reference sequence). The V end lost 5 bases, the J end lost 8 bases, and 15 bases lay between the germline ends. This CDR3 reads CAWGTGTAGYTF. CDR3 in DNA: TGTGCCTGGGGGACTGGGACGGCGGGCTACACCTTC.

The chain carries TRBV5-4 and TRBJ2-1; TRBD2 matches 11 bases. This CDR3 has 18 amino acids. The V and J ends lost 4 bases and 0 bases, in that order; junction bases with no gene match: 9. Germline-derived CDR1 and CDR2 are SGHNT and YYREEE (reference sequence). DNA for the CDR3: TGTGCCAGCAGCCACGGACTAGCGGGTCCTAGCTCCTACAATGAGCAGTTCTTC. Translating it yields CASSHGLAGPSSYNEQFF.

The chain joins TRBV6-6 to TRBJ2-1, with TRBD1 matching over 10 bases. Per the germline V gene, CDR1 is MNHNY and CDR2 is SVGAGI (reference sequence). The CDR3 totals 15 residues. With V trimmed by 6 bases and J by 6 bases, 8 bases remained unmatched. The CDR3 DNA reads TGTGCCAGCAGGGCCGGGACAGGGGCCGGCAATGAGCAGTTCTTC. Translation gives CASRAGTGAGNEQFF.

V and J are TRBV30 and TRBJ1-1; no reliable D call. This CDR3 is 14 amino acids long. The ends were cut back, 3 bases at V and 0 bases at J, with 11 bases in the middle. CDR1 is GTSNPN, CDR2 SVGIG, per germline (reference sequence). In nucleotides, the CDR3 is TGTGCCTGGAGAGGCGGCCTCATGAACACTGAAGCTTTCTTT. Translating gives CAWRGGLMNTEAFF.

The chain has TRBV5-1 and TRBJ1-2; TRBD1 is a possible D gene (6 bases). The germline gives CDR1 SGHRS, CDR2 YFSETQ. This CDR3 comprises 15 residues. V shed 4 bases and J shed 5 bases, with 18 bases lying between them. The CDR3 nucleotides read TGCGCCAGCAGCCCTGGACAGATACAGAGTTATGGCTACACCTTC. It is translated as CASSPGQIQSYGYTF.

This chain links TRBV7-2 with TRBJ1-2, with TRBD1 as a possible D gene (6 bases). The CDR3 length is 15 residues. V lost 1 base and J 7 bases, leaving 16 bases between the germline ends. CDR1 and CDR2 (germline): SGHTA, FQGNSA. The CDR3 bases are TGTGCCAGCAGCTTAGGGGGCGGGGGGGCGCGTGGCTACACCTTC. It translates to CASSLGGGGARGYTF.